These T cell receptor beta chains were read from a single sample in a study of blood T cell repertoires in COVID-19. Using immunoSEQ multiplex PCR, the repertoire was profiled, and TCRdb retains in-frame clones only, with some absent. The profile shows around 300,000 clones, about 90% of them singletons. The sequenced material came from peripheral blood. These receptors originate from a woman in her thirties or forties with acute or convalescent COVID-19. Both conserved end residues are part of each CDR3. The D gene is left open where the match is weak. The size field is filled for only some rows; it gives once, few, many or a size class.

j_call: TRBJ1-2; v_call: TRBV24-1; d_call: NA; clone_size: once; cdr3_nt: TGTGCCACCAGTGATTTGGACGGGAACTATGGCTACACCTTC; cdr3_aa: CATSDLDGNYGYTF
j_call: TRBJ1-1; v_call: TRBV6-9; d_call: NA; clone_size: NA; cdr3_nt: TGTGCCAGCAGTTTTGACAGGTCCGACACTGAAGCTTTCTTT; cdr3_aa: CASSFDRSDTEAFF
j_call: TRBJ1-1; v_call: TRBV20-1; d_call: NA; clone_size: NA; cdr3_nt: TGCAGTGACTGCACTGAAGCTTTCTTT; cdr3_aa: CSDCTEAFF
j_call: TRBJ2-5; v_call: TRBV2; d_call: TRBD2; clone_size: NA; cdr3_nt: TGTGCCAGCAGGACTAGCGGGTTCCAAGAGACCCAGTACTTC; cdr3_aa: CASRTSGFQETQYF
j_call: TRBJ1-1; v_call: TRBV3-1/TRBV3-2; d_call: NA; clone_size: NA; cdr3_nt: TGTGCCAGCAGCCAAGGGCGGGGATTGAACACTGAAGCTTTCTTT; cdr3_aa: CASSQGRGLNTEAFF
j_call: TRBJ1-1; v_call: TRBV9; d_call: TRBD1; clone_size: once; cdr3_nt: TGTGCCAGCAGCGCGGGACAGGACACTGAAGCTTTCTTT; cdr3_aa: CASSAGQDTEAFF
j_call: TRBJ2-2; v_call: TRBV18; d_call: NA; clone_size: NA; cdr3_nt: TGTGCCAGCTCACCTGGGCAGCTGAACACCGGGGAGCTGTTTTTT; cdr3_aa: CASSPGQLNTGELFF
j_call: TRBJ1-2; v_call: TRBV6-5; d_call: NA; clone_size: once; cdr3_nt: TGTGCCAGCAGTCGGACTGCCTCCTATGGCTACACCTTC; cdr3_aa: CASSRTASYGYTF
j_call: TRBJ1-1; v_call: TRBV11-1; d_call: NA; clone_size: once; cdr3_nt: TGTGCCAGCAGCCCCGGTGGAGGGTTGAACACTGAAGCTTTCTTT; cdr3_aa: CASSPGGGLNTEAFF
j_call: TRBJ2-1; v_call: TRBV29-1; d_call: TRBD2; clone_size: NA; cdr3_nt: TGCAGCGTTGAAGATCGGGGAAGTGGGCGGGGGTCCTACAATGAGCAGTTCTTC; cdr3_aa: CSVEDRGSGRGSYNEQFF
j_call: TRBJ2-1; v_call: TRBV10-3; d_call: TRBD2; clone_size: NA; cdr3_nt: TGTGCCATCCGGACTAGCGGGGGGGCCGGGGAGCAGTTCTTC; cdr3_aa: CAIRTSGGAGEQFF
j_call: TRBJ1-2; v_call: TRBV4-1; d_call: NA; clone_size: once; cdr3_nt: TGCGCCAGCAGCCAAGAACAAGAGGGGGGGCGGAGCGGCTACACCTTC; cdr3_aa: CASSQEQEGGRSGYTF
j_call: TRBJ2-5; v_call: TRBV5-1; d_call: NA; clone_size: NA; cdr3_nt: TGCGCCAGCAGGGTAACTAGCAGGGTTGGAGAGACCCAGTACTTC; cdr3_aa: CASRVTSRVGETQYF
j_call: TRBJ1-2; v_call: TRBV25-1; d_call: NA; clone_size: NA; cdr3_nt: TGTGCCAGCAGTGAATATAATCAGGTTGTCTATGGCTACACCTTC; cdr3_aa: CASSEYNQVVYGYTF
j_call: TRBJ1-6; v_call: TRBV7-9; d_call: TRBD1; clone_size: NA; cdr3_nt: TGTGCCAGCAGCTTCACACCGGGACAGGGAAATTCACCCCTCCACTTT; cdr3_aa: CASSFTPGQGNSPLHF
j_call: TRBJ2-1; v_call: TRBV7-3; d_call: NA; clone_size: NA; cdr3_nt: TGTGCCAGCAGCTTACGCGGTAGCAGCGATGAGCAGTTCTTC; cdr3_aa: CASSLRGSSDEQFF
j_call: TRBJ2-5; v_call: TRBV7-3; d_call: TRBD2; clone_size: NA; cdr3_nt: TGTGCCAGCAGCCCGGCGGGGGGACGGGAGACCCAGTACTTC; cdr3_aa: CASSPAGGRETQYF
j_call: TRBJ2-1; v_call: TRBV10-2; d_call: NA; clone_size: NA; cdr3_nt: TGCGCCAGCAAGGGCGGGGCTTACAATGAGCAGTTCTTC; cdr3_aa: CASKGGAYNEQFF
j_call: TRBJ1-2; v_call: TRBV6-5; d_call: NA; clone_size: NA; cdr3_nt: TGTGCCAGCAGTACAAGACAGCCTTGGCGTGGCTACACCTTC; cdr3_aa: CASSTRQPWRGYTF
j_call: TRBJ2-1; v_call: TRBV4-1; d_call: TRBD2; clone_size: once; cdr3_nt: TGCGCCAGCAGAATTAGCGGGGGGGCCGGGAATGAGCAGTTCTTC; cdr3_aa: CASRISGGAGNEQFF
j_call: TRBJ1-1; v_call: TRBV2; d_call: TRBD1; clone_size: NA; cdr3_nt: TGTGCCAGCAGTTTACAGGGGAGCACTGAAGCTTTCTTT; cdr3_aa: CASSLQGSTEAFF